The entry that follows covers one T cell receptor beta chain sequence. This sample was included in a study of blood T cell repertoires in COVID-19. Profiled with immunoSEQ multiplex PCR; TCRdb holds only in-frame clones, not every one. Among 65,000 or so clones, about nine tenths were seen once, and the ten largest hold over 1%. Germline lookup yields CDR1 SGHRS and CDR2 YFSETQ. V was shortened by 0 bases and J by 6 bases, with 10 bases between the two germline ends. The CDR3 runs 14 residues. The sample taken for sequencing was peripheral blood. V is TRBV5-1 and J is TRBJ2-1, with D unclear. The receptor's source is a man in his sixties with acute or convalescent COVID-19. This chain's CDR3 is CASSLAGRVNEQFF. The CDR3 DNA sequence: TGCGCCAGCAGCTTGGCCGGCCGGGTCAATGAGCAGTTCTTC.